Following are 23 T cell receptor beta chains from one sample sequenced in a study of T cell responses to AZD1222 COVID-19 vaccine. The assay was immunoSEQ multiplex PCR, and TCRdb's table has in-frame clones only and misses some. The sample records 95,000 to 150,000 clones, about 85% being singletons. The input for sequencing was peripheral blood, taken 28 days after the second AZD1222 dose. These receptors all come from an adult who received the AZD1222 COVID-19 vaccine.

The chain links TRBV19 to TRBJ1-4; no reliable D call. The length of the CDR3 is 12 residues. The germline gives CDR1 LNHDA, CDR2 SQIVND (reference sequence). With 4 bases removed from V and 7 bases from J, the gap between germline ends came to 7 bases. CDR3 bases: TGTGCCAGTAGTACCTTCCCTGAAAAACTGTTTTTT. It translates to CASSTFPEKLFF.

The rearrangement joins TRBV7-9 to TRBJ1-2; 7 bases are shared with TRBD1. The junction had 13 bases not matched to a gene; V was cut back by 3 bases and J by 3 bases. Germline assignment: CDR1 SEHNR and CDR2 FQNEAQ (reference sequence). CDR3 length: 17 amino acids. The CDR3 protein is CASSFLQGEGDDYGYTF. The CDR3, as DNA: TGTGCCAGCAGCTTTCTCCAGGGGGAGGGGGACGACTATGGCTACACCTTC.

The CDR3 reads CASSPAGGHTGELFF. CDR3 sequence (DNA): TGTGCCAGCAGCCCGGCGGGGGGCCACACCGGGGAGCTGTTTTTT. The V and J genes are TRBV5-4 and TRBJ2-2, with 8 bases aligning to TRBD2. Germline-derived CDR1 and CDR2 are SGHNT and YYREEE (reference sequence). Trimming at V came to 4 bases and at J to 3 bases, leaving 5 bases not matched to a gene. There are 15 residues in the CDR3.

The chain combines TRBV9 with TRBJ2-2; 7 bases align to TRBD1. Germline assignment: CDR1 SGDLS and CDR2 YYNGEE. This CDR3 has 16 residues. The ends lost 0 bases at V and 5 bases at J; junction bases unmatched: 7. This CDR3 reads CASSVEGTVKTGELFF. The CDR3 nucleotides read TGTGCCAGCAGCGTAGAAGGGACAGTGAAAACCGGGGAGCTGTTTTTT.

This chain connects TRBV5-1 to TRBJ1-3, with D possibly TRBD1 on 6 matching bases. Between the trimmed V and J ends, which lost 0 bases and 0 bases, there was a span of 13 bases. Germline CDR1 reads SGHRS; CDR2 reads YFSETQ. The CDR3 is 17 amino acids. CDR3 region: CASSLEQGLDSGNTIYF. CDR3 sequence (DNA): TGCGCCAGCAGCTTGGAGCAGGGGTTGGACTCTGGAAACACCATATATTTT.

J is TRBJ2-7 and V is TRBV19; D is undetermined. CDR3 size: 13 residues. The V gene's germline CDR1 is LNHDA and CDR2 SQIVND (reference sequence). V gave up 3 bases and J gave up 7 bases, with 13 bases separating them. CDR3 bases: TGTGCCAGTAGTATTGGTCACTCCAGAGAGCAGTACTTC. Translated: CASSIGHSREQYF.

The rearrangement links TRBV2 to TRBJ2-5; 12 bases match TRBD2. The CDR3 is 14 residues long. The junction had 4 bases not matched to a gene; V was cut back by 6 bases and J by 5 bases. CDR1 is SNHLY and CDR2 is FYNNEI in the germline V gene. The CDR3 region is CASSPGTSGETQYF. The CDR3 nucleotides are TGTGCCAGCAGCCCCGGGACTAGCGGGGAGACCCAGTACTTC.

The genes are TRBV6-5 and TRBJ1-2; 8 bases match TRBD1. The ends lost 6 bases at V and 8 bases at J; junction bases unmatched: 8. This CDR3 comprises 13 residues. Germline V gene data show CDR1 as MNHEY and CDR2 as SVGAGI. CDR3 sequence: CASRLKTGDGYTF. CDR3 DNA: TGTGCCAGCAGGCTAAAGACAGGGGACGGCTACACCTTC.

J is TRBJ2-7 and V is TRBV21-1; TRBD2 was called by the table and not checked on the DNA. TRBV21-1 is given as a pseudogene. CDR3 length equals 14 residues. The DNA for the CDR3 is TGTGCCAGCAGCAAAGGGAGGGATATCTACGAGCAGTACTTC. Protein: CASSKGRDIYEQYF.

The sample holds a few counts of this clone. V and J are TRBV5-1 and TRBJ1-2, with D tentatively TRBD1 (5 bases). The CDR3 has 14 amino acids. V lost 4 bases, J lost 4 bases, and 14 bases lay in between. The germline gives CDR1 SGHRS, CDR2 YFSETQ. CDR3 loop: CASSPGWSAYGYTF. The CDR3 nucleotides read TGCGCCAGCAGCCCAGGGTGGTCTGCCTATGGCTACACCTTC.

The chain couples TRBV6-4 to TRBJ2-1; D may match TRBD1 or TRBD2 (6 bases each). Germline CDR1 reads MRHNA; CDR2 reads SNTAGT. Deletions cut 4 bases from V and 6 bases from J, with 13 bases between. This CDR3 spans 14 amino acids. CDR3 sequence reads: CASSVRGDLNEQFF. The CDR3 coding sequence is TGTGCCAGCAGTGTAAGGGGGGACCTCAATGAGCAGTTCTTC.

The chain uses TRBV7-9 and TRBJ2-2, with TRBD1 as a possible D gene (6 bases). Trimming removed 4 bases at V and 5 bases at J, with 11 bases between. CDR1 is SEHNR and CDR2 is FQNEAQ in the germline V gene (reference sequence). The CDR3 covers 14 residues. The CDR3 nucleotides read TGTGCCAGCAGCTCTACACAGGGAACCGGGGAGCTGTTTTTT. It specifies CASSSTQGTGELFF.

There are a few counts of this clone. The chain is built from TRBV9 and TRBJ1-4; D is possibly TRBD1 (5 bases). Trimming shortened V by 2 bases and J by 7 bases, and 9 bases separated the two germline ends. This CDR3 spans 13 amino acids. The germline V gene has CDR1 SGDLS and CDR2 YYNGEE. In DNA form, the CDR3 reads TGTGCCAGCAGCGTCCAGGGAGGTGAAAAACTGTTTTTT. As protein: CASSVQGGEKLFF.

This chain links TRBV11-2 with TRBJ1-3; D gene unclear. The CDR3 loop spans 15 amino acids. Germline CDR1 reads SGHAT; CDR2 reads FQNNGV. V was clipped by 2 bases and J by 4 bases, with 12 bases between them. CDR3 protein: CASSLRLLDGNTIYF. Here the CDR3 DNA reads TGTGCCAGCAGCTTAAGACTTCTCGACGGAAACACCATATATTTT.

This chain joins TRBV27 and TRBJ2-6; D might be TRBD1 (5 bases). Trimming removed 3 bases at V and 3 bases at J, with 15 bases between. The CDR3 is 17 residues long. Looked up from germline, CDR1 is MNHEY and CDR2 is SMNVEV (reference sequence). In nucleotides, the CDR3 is TGTGCCAGCAGTTTCCGATTACAGGTGATTGGGGCCAACGTCCTGACTTTC. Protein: CASSFRLQVIGANVLTF.

CDR3 nucleotide sequence: TGTGCCAGCAGCTCGTCAGTCCCCGGGGAGCTGTTTTTT. Encoded protein: CASSSSVPGELFF. The rearrangement links TRBV11-3 to TRBJ2-2; D unresolved. There are 13 residues in the CDR3. The V gene lost 4 bases and the J gene lost 6 bases, with 9 bases spanning the gap. Germline V CDR1 and CDR2: SGHNT, YENEEA.

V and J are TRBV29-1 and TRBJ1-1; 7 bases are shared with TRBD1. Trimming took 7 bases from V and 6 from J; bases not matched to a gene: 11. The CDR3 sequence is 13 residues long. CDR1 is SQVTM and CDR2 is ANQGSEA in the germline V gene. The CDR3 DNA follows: TGCAGCGCGCACCGGGACAGTGTCCCTGAAGCTTTCTTT. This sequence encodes CSAHRDSVPEAFF.

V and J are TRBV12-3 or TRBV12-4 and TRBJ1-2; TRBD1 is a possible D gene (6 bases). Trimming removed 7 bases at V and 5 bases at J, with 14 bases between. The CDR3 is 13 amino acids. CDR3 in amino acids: CASTLDRRYGYTF. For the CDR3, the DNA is TGTGCCAGCACCTTGGACAGAAGGTATGGCTACACCTTC.

CDR3 sequence (DNA): TGTGCCAGCACGTTCCGGACAGGGGTTAACTATGGCTACACCTTC. Protein product: CASTFRTGVNYGYTF. This chain uses TRBV19 with TRBJ1-2; 9 bases align to TRBD1. V lost 9 bases to trimming and J lost 1 base; unmatched junction nucleotides: 9. This CDR3 contains 15 residues. Germline CDR1 reads LNHDA; CDR2 reads SQIVND (reference sequence). Combining the CDR3 with reference TRBV19 and TRBJ1-2 gives the whole variable domain DGGITQSPKYLFRKEGQNVTLSCEQNLNHDAMYWYRQDPGQGLRLIYYSQIVNDFQKGDIAEGYSVSREKKESFPLTVTSAQKNPTAFYLCASTFRTGVNYGYTFGSGTRLTVV.

The CDR3 sequence is CASSSRQGDSPLHF. CDR3 DNA sequence: TGTGCCAGCAGCTCCAGACAGGGGGATTCACCCCTCCACTTT. The rearrangement links TRBV11-2 to TRBJ1-6; TRBD1 matches at 9 bases. Trimming took 4 bases from V and 8 from J; bases not matched to a gene: 3. The CDR3 runs 14 residues. Germline CDR1 reads SGHAT; CDR2 reads FQNNGV. Full variable domain (rest looked up from reference TRBV11-2 and TRBJ1-6): EAGVAQSPRYKIIEKRQSVAFWCNPISGHATLYWYQQILGQGPKLLIQFQNNGVVDDSQLPKDRFSAERLKGVDSTLKIQPAKLEDSAVYLCASSSRQGDSPLHFGNGTRLTVT.

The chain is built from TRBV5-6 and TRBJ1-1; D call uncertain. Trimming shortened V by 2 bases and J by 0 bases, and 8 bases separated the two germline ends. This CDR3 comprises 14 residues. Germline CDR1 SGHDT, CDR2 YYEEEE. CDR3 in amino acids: CASSFGRLNTEAFF. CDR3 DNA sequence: TGTGCCAGCAGCTTCGGGCGGCTGAACACTGAAGCTTTCTTT. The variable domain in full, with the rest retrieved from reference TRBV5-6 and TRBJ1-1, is DAGVTQSPTHLIKTRGQQVTLRCSPKSGHDTVSWYQQALGQGPQFIFQYYEEEERQRGNFPDRFSGHQFPNYSSELNVNALLLGDSALYLCASSFGRLNTEAFFGQGTRLTVV.

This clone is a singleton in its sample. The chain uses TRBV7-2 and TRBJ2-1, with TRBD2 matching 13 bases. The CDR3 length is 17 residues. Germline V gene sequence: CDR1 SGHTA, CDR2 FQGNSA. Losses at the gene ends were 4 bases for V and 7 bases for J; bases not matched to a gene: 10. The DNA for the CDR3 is TGTGCCAGCAGCTCAAGGACTAGCGGGGGCCTGGGGAATGAGCAGTTCTTC. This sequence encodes CASSSRTSGGLGNEQFF.

This CDR3 reads CASSLLLNTGELFF. The CDR3 nucleotides read TGTGCCAGCAGCTTACTCCTAAACACCGGGGAGCTGTTTTTT. V is TRBV11-2 and J is TRBJ2-2; D ambiguous. V lost 2 bases and J lost 2, with 6 bases in between. This CDR3 spans 14 amino acids. Looked up from germline, CDR1 is SGHAT and CDR2 is FQNNGV.